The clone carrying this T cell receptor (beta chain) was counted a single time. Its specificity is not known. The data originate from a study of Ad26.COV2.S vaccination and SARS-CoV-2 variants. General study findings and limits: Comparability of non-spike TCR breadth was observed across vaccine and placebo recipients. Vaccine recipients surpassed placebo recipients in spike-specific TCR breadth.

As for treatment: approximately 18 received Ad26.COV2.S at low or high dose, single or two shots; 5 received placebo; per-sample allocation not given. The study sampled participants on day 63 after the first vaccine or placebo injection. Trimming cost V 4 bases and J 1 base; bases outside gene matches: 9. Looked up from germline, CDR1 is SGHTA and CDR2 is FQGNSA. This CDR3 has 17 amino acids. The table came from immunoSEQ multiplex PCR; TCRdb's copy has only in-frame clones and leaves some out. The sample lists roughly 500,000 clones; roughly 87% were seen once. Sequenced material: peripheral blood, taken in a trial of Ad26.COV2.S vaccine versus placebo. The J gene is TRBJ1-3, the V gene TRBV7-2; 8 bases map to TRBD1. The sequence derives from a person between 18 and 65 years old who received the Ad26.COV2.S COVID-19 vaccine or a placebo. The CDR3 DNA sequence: TGTGCCAGCAGCTCCGCAGGGGGCGCGTGGTCTGGAAACACCATATATTTT. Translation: CASSSAGGAWSGNTIYF.